These 8 T cell receptor beta chains originate from one sample sequenced in a study of blood T cell repertoires in COVID-19. Sequencing was performed with immunoSEQ multiplex PCR; in TCRdb, only in-frame clones are kept and a portion is missing. The sample consists of hundreds of thousands of clones, roughly 82% of them appearing once. Sequencing used peripheral blood. These receptor sequences come from a woman aged 70-85 years with acute or convalescent COVID-19.

V usage is TRBV5-1 and J usage is TRBJ1-2, with D perhaps TRBD1 (5 bases). Trimming took off 1 base at V and 0 bases at J, with 13 bases between the two ends. CDR1 SGHRS and CDR2 YFSETQ come from the germline V gene. The CDR3 is 16 amino acids. The CDR3 protein is CASSLQTATANYGYTF. CDR3 nucleotide sequence: TGCGCCAGCAGCTTGCAGACAGCCACCGCTAACTATGGCTACACCTTC.

This sequence joins TRBV5-6 and TRBJ1-1; D is unresolved. Trimming removed 4 bases from V and 0 bases from J, with 19 bases in between. This CDR3 is 17 amino acids long. CDR1 and CDR2 (germline): SGHDT, YYEEEE. The CDR3 sequence is CASSLQQNFIMNTEAFF. CDR3 DNA sequence: TGTGCCAGCAGCCTTCAACAGAATTTCATAATGAACACTGAAGCTTTCTTT.

The table lists this clone with a count of one. The J gene is TRBJ1-2, the V gene TRBV18; a weak D match, TRBD1 (6 bases). The CDR3 is 13 amino acids. Trimming stripped 3 bases from V and 3 bases from J, with 8 bases between. Per the germline V gene, CDR1 is KGHSH and CDR2 is LQKENI. CDR3 in DNA: TGTGCCAGCTCACCGGACAGCCACTATGGCTACACCTTC. Translation: CASSPDSHYGYTF. The full variable domain, with the rest looked up from reference TRBV18 and TRBJ1-2, is NAGVMQNPRHLVRRRGQEARLRCSPMKGHSHVYWYRQLPEEGLKFMVYLQKENIIDESGMPKERFSAEFPKEGPSILRIQQVVRGDSAAYFCASSPDSHYGYTFGSGTRLTVV.

The chain recombines TRBV12-5 with TRBJ2-7; maybe TRBD1 (6 bases). The germline V gene has CDR1 LGHNT and CDR2 FRNRAP. V lost 7 bases and J 0 bases, leaving 13 bases between the germline ends. The CDR3 is 14 residues long. CDR3 residues: CASVTGTPSYEQYF. In nucleotides, the CDR3 is TGTGCTAGTGTAACCGGGACACCCTCCTACGAGCAGTACTTC.

The CDR3 nucleotides read TGTGCCAGCAGCGGCGTGGTTGCGGGACTAATCAGCACAGATACGCAGTATTTT. Protein: CASSGVVAGLISTDTQYF. V is TRBV7-2 and J is TRBJ2-3, with 7 positions matching TRBD2. Losses at the gene ends were 5 bases for V and 0 bases for J; bases not matched to a gene: 14. Germline V lookup: CDR1 SGHTA, CDR2 FQGNSA. The CDR3 contains 18 residues.

The chain uses TRBV5-6 and TRBJ2-3; 9 bases line up with TRBD2. CDR3 size: 16 residues. Germline CDR1 is SGHDT and CDR2 is YYEEEE. V was pared by 4 bases and J by 0 bases, with 6 bases of the junction left unmatched. The CDR3 is CASSLSLAGSTDTQYF. The CDR3 DNA reads as TGTGCCAGCAGCCTTTCCCTAGCGGGGAGCACAGATACGCAGTATTTT. Full variable domain (rest looked up from reference TRBV5-6 and TRBJ2-3): DAGVTQSPTHLIKTRGQQVTLRCSPKSGHDTVSWYQQALGQGPQFIFQYYEEEERQRGNFPDRFSGHQFPNYSSELNVNALLLGDSALYLCASSLSLAGSTDTQYFGPGTRLTVL.

The chain recombines TRBV10-1 with TRBJ1-5; D unclear. Germline CDR1 reads WNHNN; CDR2 reads SYGVQD (reference sequence). The CDR3 extends over 15 amino acids. Trimming left V 6 bases short and J 0 bases short, with 12 bases between. Written as DNA, the CDR3 is TGCGCCAGCAGCAACCAAGCATATAGCAATCAGCCCCAGCATTTT. Translation: CASSNQAYSNQPQHF.

Remarks on this clone: In the same sample, other DNA sequences code for this CDR3. V is TRBV5-1 and J is TRBJ1-2; 10 bases match TRBD1. V gave up 3 bases and J gave up 7 bases; unmatched junction bases: 3. Germline assignment: CDR1 SGHRS and CDR2 YFSETQ. This CDR3 has 13 residues. CDR3 coding DNA: TGCGCCAGCAGCTCGGGGACAGGGGTTGGCTACACCTTC. Translating gives CASSSGTGVGYTF.